The source of this T cell receptor beta chain is a study of identical twins. This CDR3 is built from 13 residues. Germline V gene sequence: CDR1 DFQATT, CDR2 SNEGSKA (reference sequence). V lost 4 bases and J 5 bases, leaving 13 bases between the germline ends. A few counts support this clonotype. One entry per CDR3 protein, called by TCRdb with MiXCR from the 5' RACE reads. Among 450,000 or so distinct CDR3 sequences listed, around 24% were seen once. The data were also submitted as part of a second study, on T cells expressing NK-cell markers. That report adds: Among the eight sequenced donors, seven tested HCMV-seropositive and one tested seronegative.

The chain has TRBV20-1 and TRBJ2-3; D perhaps matches TRBD2 (6 bases). Sequencing was done on a sample of CD4+ T cells sorted from blood. The clonotype was recovered from a woman aged 18-29 years in good health. The CDR3 reads CSATREYGDTQYF. In nucleotides, the CDR3 is TGCAGTGCTACCCGGGAGTACGGAGATACGCAGTATTTT.